Described below is a single T cell receptor (beta chain) sequence and its context. Its antigen remains unidentified. It was with 60 Vbeta and 13 Jbeta primers that the PCR ran. Assay: immunoSEQ multiplex PCR; the TCRdb copy retains only in-frame clones and omits some. The sample consists of 95,000 to 150,000 clones, under 85% of them appearing once. Each donor's status was that of a healthy bone marrow donor. V lost 5 bases to trimming and J lost 4 bases, with 11 bases between them. Germline V CDR1 and CDR2: SGHVS, FQNEAQ. The CDR3 is 14 residues long. This record belongs to a study of cytomegalovirus exposure and HLA in healthy donors. Overall study context: Across roughly 400 genotyped donors, 81% landed in the Caucasian-associated ancestry cluster. Study-level points and caveats: Earlier analysis found most TCR beta V segments productive about 90% or about 30% of the time.

This TCR was recovered from a woman aged 40 to 50 in good health and CMV-seropositive. The chain links TRBV7-8 to TRBJ1-4; D is possibly TRBD1 (5 bases). Sequenced input: PBMCs. DNA for the CDR3: TGTGCCAGCAGCACAGGACGGGTTAATGAAAAACTGTTTTTT. Its protein product is CASSTGRVNEKLFF. The complete variable domain, with remaining parts taken from reference TRBV7-8 and TRBJ1-4, reads GAGVSQSPRYKVAKRGQDVALRCDPISGHVSLFWYQQALGQGPEFLTYFQNEAQLDKSGLPSDRFFAERPEGSVSTLKIQRTQQEDSAVYLCASSTGRVNEKLFFGSGTQLSVL.